Shown below are 27 T cell receptor beta chains from a single sample sequenced in a study of cytomegalovirus exposure and HLA in healthy donors (dated by TCRdb to 2016 to 2017). Libraries were made using the immunoSEQ multiplex PCR assay. A mixture of 60 forward primers for TCR Vbeta segments and 13 reverse primers for TCR Jbeta segments was used in the multiplex PCR. The clones in this table, taken by TCRdb from immuneACCESS, are in-frame only. Not every clone is retained; where verified, under half of the shortfall comes from an unresolved V gene, and the cause of the rest is unknown. A total of 140,000 to 150,000 clones appear in this sample, 80% to 85% of them only once. Clones ranked in the top ten supply approximately 2.9% of the sample. The sequenced sample was PBMCs. These receptor sequences come from a woman in her twenties or thirties in good health and CMV-seronegative.

The CDR3 DNA is TGTGCCAGCAGTTACACAGGGGGGGCAGATACGCAGTATTTT. Translating it yields CASSYTGGADTQYF. The V gene is TRBV6-5, the J gene TRBJ2-3; TRBD1 might be the D (8 bases). The CDR3 runs to 14 residues. Germline V lookup: CDR1 MNHEY, CDR2 SVGAGI. Trimming removed 2 bases at V and 4 bases at J, with 10 bases between.

This clone turned up a few times. This sequence joins TRBV6-6 and TRBJ2-7; TRBD2 aligns across 12 bases. The V and J ends lost 6 bases and 3 bases, in that order; junction bases with no gene match: 9. Germline assignment: CDR1 MNHNY and CDR2 SVGAGI (reference sequence). This CDR3 spans 16 amino acids. Here the CDR3 DNA reads TGTGCCAGCAGCCATCTCCTAGCGGGGGGGAACTACGAGCAGTACTTC. Its protein is CASSHLLAGGNYEQYF.

This clone appeared once. This rearrangement joins TRBV11-2 to TRBJ1-1; weak D call: TRBD1 (5 bases). V was shortened by 3 bases and J by 10 bases, with 9 bases between the two germline ends. Germline CDR1 is SGHAT and CDR2 is FQNNGV. This CDR3 region has 11 residues. The CDR3 sequence: CASSFRDGAFF. The CDR3 DNA reads as TGTGCCAGCAGCTTCAGGGATGGAGCTTTCTTT.

This sequence joins TRBV18 and TRBJ1-3; D possibly corresponds to TRBD1 (6 bases). The germline V gene has CDR1 KGHSH and CDR2 LQKENI. CDR3 length: 17 amino acids. V shed 2 bases and J shed 0 bases, with 14 bases lying between them. The CDR3, as DNA: TGTGCCAGCTCACCAAGGGACATTGGAAGCTCTGGAAACACCATATATTTT. This sequence encodes CASSPRDIGSSGNTIYF.

The chain couples TRBV6-4 to TRBJ1-2; tentatively, D is TRBD1 (6 bases). The CDR3 spans 13 residues. From germline, CDR1 is MRHNA and CDR2 SNTAGT. Trimming removed 2 bases at V and 3 bases at J, with 7 bases between. CDR3: CASSDEGDYGYTF. Written as DNA, the CDR3 is TGTGCCAGCAGTGACGAGGGGGACTATGGCTACACCTTC.

The chain links TRBV7-8 to TRBJ1-5, with 10 bases lining up with TRBD1. V lost 2 bases and J lost 0; bases outside the gene matches: 4. Germline-derived CDR1 and CDR2 are SGHVS and FQNEAQ. This CDR3 is 17 amino acids long. CDR3 sequence reads: CASSLRTGGYSNQPQHF. The CDR3 region has the DNA TGTGCCAGCAGCTTACGGACAGGGGGATATAGCAATCAGCCCCAGCATTTT.

The gene calls are TRBV7-2 and TRBJ1-6; a weak D match, TRBD1 (6 bases). Germline CDR1 SGHTA, CDR2 FQGNSA. The CDR3 spans 17 residues. Trimming stripped 0 bases from V and 8 bases from J, with 17 bases between. The CDR3 spells CASSLAGVIEGDSPLHF. The CDR3 nucleotides are TGTGCCAGCAGCTTAGCCGGGGTTATCGAGGGGGATTCACCCCTCCACTTT.

V and J are TRBV5-1 and TRBJ2-7; D possibly corresponds to TRBD1 (6 bases). Germline lookup yields CDR1 SGHRS and CDR2 YFSETQ. The CDR3 has 14 amino acids. Deletions cut 4 bases from V and 5 bases from J, with 16 bases between. Written as DNA, the CDR3 is TGCGCCAGCAGCCTTACGACCACAGGGAACGAGCAGTACTTC. This gives the protein CASSLTTTGNEQYF.

The V gene is TRBV5-1, the J gene TRBJ2-2; 11 bases match TRBD1. The V gene's germline CDR1 is SGHRS and CDR2 YFSETQ. This CDR3 spans 15 amino acids. With 5 bases clipped from V and 4 bases from J, the junction kept 4 bases outside the gene matches. The CDR3 coding sequence is TGCGCCAGCAGGTCCGGGACAGGGGGCACCGGGGAGCTGTTTTTT. It translates to CASRSGTGGTGELFF. Looking up the rest from reference TRBV5-1 and TRBJ2-2 gives the full variable domain: KAGVTQTPRYLIKTRGQQVTLSCSPISGHRSVSWYQQTPGQGLQFLFEYFSETQRNKGNFPGRFSGRQFSNSRSEMNVSTLELGDSALYLCASRSGTGGTGELFFGEGSRLTVL.

This chain links TRBV19 with TRBJ1-5; D call uncertain. The CDR3 extends over 13 amino acids. Trimming shortened V by 5 bases and J by 5 bases, and 10 bases separated the two germline ends. In germline, CDR1 is LNHDA, CDR2 SQIVND (reference sequence). DNA of the CDR3: TGTGCCAGTAGTGGAGGGTTCTATCAGCCCCAGCATTTT. This sequence encodes CASSGGFYQPQHF.

The chain joins TRBV27 to TRBJ2-3, with 7 bases aligning to TRBD2. This CDR3 is built from 13 residues. V was clipped by 2 bases and J by 4 bases; unmatched bases: 0. CDR1 and CDR2 (germline): MNHEY, SMNVEV (reference sequence). CDR3 protein: CASSLLAADTQYF. The CDR3 nucleotides read TGTGCCAGCAGTTTACTAGCGGCAGATACGCAGTATTTT.

CDR3 in amino acids: CASRRTESTEAFF. The CDR3 DNA reads TGTGCCAGCAGGAGGACAGAGAGCACTGAAGCTTTCTTT. The rearrangement uses TRBV6-4 and TRBJ1-1, with a tentative D call TRBD1 (6 bases). The germline V and J ends were trimmed by 6 bases and 4 bases, with 12 bases remaining between them. The CDR3 covers 13 residues. Germline V CDR1 and CDR2: MRHNA, SNTAGT.

The rearrangement links TRBV28 to TRBJ2-5; 7 positions agree with TRBD2. The trim removed 6 bases at V and 4 bases at J, leaving 11 bases unmatched. The CDR3 contains 15 residues. The germline CDR1 and CDR2 sequences are MDHEN and SYDVKM. In DNA, the CDR3 is TGTGCCAGCAGCCCGGGGCTAGCGGTGGGAGAGACCCAGTACTTC. It is translated as CASSPGLAVGETQYF.

The V gene is TRBV23-1, the J gene TRBJ1-1; the D is unclear. TRBV23-1 is given ORF status, its function remaining uncertain. V lost 6 bases and J 0 bases, leaving 8 bases between the germline ends. The CDR3 extends over 13 amino acids. The CDR3 DNA is TGCGCCAGCAGATCGCGGATGAACACTGAAGCTTTCTTT. Its protein is CASRSRMNTEAFF.

The gene calls are TRBV25-1 and TRBJ1-2; the match to TRBD1 covers 7 bases. Per the germline V gene, CDR1 is MGHDK and CDR2 is SYGVNS. V lost 6 bases and J lost 5; bases outside the gene matches: 9. The CDR3 contains 14 residues. The CDR3 region has the DNA TGTGCCAGCAGAGACAGGGTTAATGCATATGGCTACACCTTC. This gives the protein CASRDRVNAYGYTF.

The CDR3 reads CASSLVAGAAYEQYF. The CDR3 DNA reads as TGTGCCAGCAGCTTAGTTGCAGGGGCGGCCTACGAGCAGTACTTC. The V call is TRBV7-9, the J call TRBJ2-7; D is perhaps TRBD1 (6 bases). Germline V gene lookup returns CDR1 SEHNR and CDR2 FQNEAQ (reference sequence). This CDR3 is built from 15 residues. V lost 1 base and J lost 2, with 12 bases in between.

This clone was detected only a few times. The gene calls are TRBV4-3 and TRBJ1-4; 11 nucleotides match TRBD1. Trimming at V came to 4 bases and at J to 8 bases, leaving 9 bases not matched to a gene. CDR3 length: 16 residues. The germline V gene has CDR1 LGHNA and CDR2 YSLEER. CDR3: CASSPGQGAVGEKLFF. The CDR3 bases are TGCGCCAGCAGCCCTGGACAGGGGGCGGTCGGGGAAAAACTGTTTTTT.

This chain uses TRBV15 with TRBJ1-5, with D perhaps TRBD1 (6 bases). Per germline, CDR1 LNHNV and CDR2 YYDKDF (reference sequence). With 0 bases removed from V and 14 bases from J, the gap between germline ends came to 14 bases. This CDR3 comprises 13 residues. The CDR3 sequence is CATSRDKRGLEHF. The CDR3 nucleotides read TGTGCCACCAGCAGAGACAAGAGGGGGTTGGAGCATTTT.

This clone showed up just once. The chain is built from TRBV6-6 and TRBJ1-2, with TRBD1 as a possible D gene (6 bases). The CDR3 length is 15 residues. Per the germline V gene, CDR1 is MNHNY and CDR2 is SVGAGI (reference sequence). V was shortened by 0 bases and J by 8 bases, with 16 bases between the two germline ends. The chain's CDR3 is CASSYSQGGTGGYTF. CDR3 DNA sequence: TGTGCCAGCAGTTACTCACAGGGCGGTACGGGAGGCTACACCTTC.

J is TRBJ1-6 and V is TRBV4-1; D is unclear. This CDR3 has 13 amino acids. CDR1 MGHRA and CDR2 YSYEKL come from the germline V gene. Trimming shortened V by 4 bases and J by 10 bases, and 11 bases separated the two germline ends. The CDR3 here is CASSLSRRSPLHF. CDR3 nucleotide sequence: TGCGCCAGCAGCCTCAGTCGGCGGTCACCCCTCCACTTT.

Here the CDR3 reads CASSRGLAGARYEQYF. In nucleotides, the CDR3 is TGTGCCAGTAGCCGAGGACTAGCGGGAGCCCGCTACGAGCAGTACTTC. The rearrangement uses TRBV19 and TRBJ2-7, with 13 bases identical to TRBD2. Germline CDR1 reads LNHDA; CDR2 reads SQIVND (reference sequence). This CDR3 region has 16 residues. Losses at the gene ends were 6 bases for V and 3 bases for J; bases not matched to a gene: 8. The full variable domain, completed using reference TRBV19 and TRBJ2-7, is DGGITQSPKYLFRKEGQNVTLSCEQNLNHDAMYWYRQDPGQGLRLIYYSQIVNDFQKGDIAEGYSVSREKKESFPLTVTSAQKNPTAFYLCASSRGLAGARYEQYFGPGTRLTVT.

This sequence joins TRBV4-3 and TRBJ1-5; D is perhaps TRBD1 (6 bases). Trimming stripped 1 base from V and 4 bases from J, with 11 bases between. The CDR3 loop spans 15 amino acids. CDR1 and CDR2 from the germline V gene are LGHNA and YSLEER. Here the CDR3 DNA reads TGCGCCAGCAGCCAAGTACACAGGGCTAATCAGCCCCAGCATTTT. It is translated as CASSQVHRANQPQHF.

The rearrangement joins TRBV9 to TRBJ2-2, with 11 bases fitting TRBD2. The germline V gene has CDR1 SGDLS and CDR2 YYNGEE. This CDR3 is built from 16 residues. V was pared by 0 bases and J by 6 bases, with 4 bases of the junction left unmatched. CDR3 sequence (DNA): TGTGCCAGCAGCGTAGAGACTAGCGGGGTATCCGGGGAGCTGTTTTTT. Translated: CASSVETSGVSGELFF.

This clone was seen a few times. The rearrangement joins TRBV5-1 to TRBJ1-5; 9 nucleotides match TRBD1. The CDR3 totals 14 residues. Trimming at V came to 2 bases and at J to 4 bases, leaving 1 base not matched to a gene. Germline-derived CDR1 and CDR2 are SGHRS and YFSETQ. CDR3 loop: CASSLGTGNQPQHF. The DNA of the CDR3 is TGCGCCAGCAGCTTAGGGACAGGGAATCAGCCCCAGCATTTT.

As to this clone: This sequence may be a read error, since a much larger clone differs from it by one base. DNA of the CDR3: TGTGCCAGCAGTGGACAGGGGAACACTGAAGCTTTCTTT. Translation gives CASSGQGNTEAFF. This rearrangement joins TRBV6-5 to TRBJ1-1, with 8 bases matching TRBD1. V trimming: 5 bases; J trimming: 1 base; junction bases outside the gene matches: 0. The germline V gene has CDR1 MNHEY and CDR2 SVGAGI. The CDR3 is made up of 13 amino acids.

The chain has TRBV27 and TRBJ1-2; 12 nucleotides match TRBD1. This CDR3 comprises 16 residues. The V gene's germline CDR1 is MNHEY and CDR2 SMNVEV (reference sequence). Trimming removed 6 bases from V and 5 bases from J; junction bases left unmatched: 10. CDR3 nucleotide sequence: TGTGCCAGCAGCGATCGGGACAGGGGGCTTGATTATGGCTACACCTTC. As protein: CASSDRDRGLDYGYTF.

V and J are TRBV6-1 and TRBJ1-2; D remains unclear. V was shortened by 4 bases and J by 6 bases, with 12 bases between the two germline ends. The CDR3 length is 13 residues. CDR1 is MNHNS and CDR2 is SASEGT in the germline V gene. The CDR3 DNA follows: TGTGCCAGCAGTGTCCAAGTAGCGGATGGCTACACCTTC. Residues: CASSVQVADGYTF.